These 30 T cell receptor beta chains were sequenced from one sample in a study of control samples from healthy donors and cancer patients. Assay used: immunoSEQ multiplex PCR; TCRdb lists only in-frame clones, some missing. The listing contains approximately 190,000 clones. Source material: blood. The receptors shown here come from a woman aged 25 to 39 in good health.

The genes are TRBV6-2 or TRBV6-3 and TRBJ2-2; 9 positions agree with TRBD1. The CDR3 is 17 residues long. The trim removed 4 bases at V and 0 bases at J, leaving 6 bases unmatched. Germline V CDR1 and CDR2: MNHEY, SVGEGT. CDR3 in amino acids: CASSSLRQGANTGELFF. CDR3 nucleotide sequence: TGTGCCAGCAGTTCACTTCGACAGGGGGCGAACACCGGGGAGCTGTTTTTT.

The rearrangement links TRBV7-8 to TRBJ2-7; D may be TRBD2 (5 bases). The CDR3 totals 15 residues. Trimming took off 3 bases at V and 2 bases at J, with 14 bases between the two ends. Germline CDR1 reads SGHVS; CDR2 reads FQNEAQ. The CDR3 sequence is CASSFGRTGTYEQYF. CDR3 coding DNA: TGTGCCAGCAGCTTTGGGCGGACTGGGACCTACGAGCAGTACTTC.

The genes are TRBV4-1 and TRBJ1-4; 8 positions agree with TRBD1. The germline V gene encodes CDR1 MGHRA and CDR2 YSYEKL. This CDR3 is 15 amino acids long. Trimming cost V 1 base and J 7 bases; bases outside gene matches: 5. This CDR3 reads CASSQGTGGVEKLFF. CDR3 nucleotide sequence: TGCGCCAGCAGCCAAGGTACAGGGGGAGTTGAAAAACTGTTTTTT.

The V gene is TRBV6-2 or TRBV6-3, the J gene TRBJ1-5; 7 bases map to TRBD1. Germline trimming cut 0 bases from V and 3 bases from J; bases unmatched to any gene: 11. CDR3 length: 18 residues. Germline CDR1 MNHEY, CDR2 SVGEGT. The CDR3 DNA follows: TGTGCCAGCAGTTACTCCCTTACAGGGGTGCTACTCAATCAGCCCCAGCATTTT. Residues: CASSYSLTGVLLNQPQHF.

The J gene is TRBJ1-1, the V gene TRBV12-3 or TRBV12-4; D remains unclear. V dropped 2 bases and J dropped 10 bases, with 11 bases sitting between them. CDR3 length: 12 residues. The CDR3 protein is CASSLLSKGAFF. The DNA of the CDR3 is TGTGCCAGCAGTTTACTATCCAAGGGAGCTTTCTTT.

This chain uses TRBV7-3 with TRBJ1-3; 9 bases line up with TRBD1. The CDR3 sequence is 16 residues long. Germline V gene data show CDR1 as SGHTA and CDR2 as FQGTGA. V lost 5 bases and J lost 0; bases outside the gene matches: 5. In nucleotides, the CDR3 is TGTGCCAGCAGCACAGGACAGGGGAGCTCTGGAAACACCATATATTTT. This gives the protein CASSTGQGSSGNTIYF.

The chain employs TRBV5-4 and TRBJ1-1, with 8 nucleotides matching TRBD1. Germline values: CDR1 SGHNT, CDR2 YYREEE (reference sequence). This CDR3 is 15 amino acids long. Trimming took 2 bases from V and 4 from J; bases not matched to a gene: 7. The CDR3 sequence: CASSFNQGATTEAFF. CDR3 sequence (DNA): TGTGCCAGCAGCTTTAACCAGGGGGCAACCACTGAAGCTTTCTTT.

The J gene is TRBJ1-1, the V gene TRBV27; D may be TRBD1 (6 bases). Trimming cost V 3 bases and J 3 bases, with 8 bases left between them. CDR3 length equals 13 residues. The germline gives CDR1 MNHEY, CDR2 SMNVEV (reference sequence). As DNA, the CDR3 is TGTGCCAGCAGTTTGGGGGCGGACACTGAAGCTTTCTTT. Protein sequence: CASSLGADTEAFF.

This sequence joins TRBV25-1 and TRBJ1-5; D is ambiguous. Germline assignment: CDR1 MGHDK and CDR2 SYGVNS. Trimming took off 3 bases at V and 4 bases at J, with 10 bases between the two ends. This CDR3 has 14 residues. CDR3 protein: CASSDPGPNQPQHF. Here the CDR3 DNA reads TGTGCCAGCAGTGATCCCGGACCTAATCAGCCCCAGCATTTT.

V is TRBV9 and J is TRBJ1-1; a weak D match, TRBD1 (5 bases). Per the germline V gene, CDR1 is SGDLS and CDR2 is YYNGEE. The CDR3 covers 14 residues. The V end was cut by 2 bases, the J end by 4 bases, with 12 bases between. The DNA of the CDR3 is TGTGCCAGCAGCGTGTGGGGTGGGGGCACTGAAGCTTTCTTT. Residues: CASSVWGGGTEAFF.

The chain links TRBV27 to TRBJ1-6, with 8 bases that match TRBD1. V shed 5 bases, J shed 7 bases, and the junction held 7 bases outside the gene matches. Germline CDR1 reads MNHEY; CDR2 reads SMNVEV (reference sequence). The CDR3 is made up of 15 amino acids. CDR3 in amino acids: CASSARQGTNSPLHF. The CDR3 nucleotides read TGTGCCAGCAGTGCGCGACAGGGGACGAATTCACCCCTCCACTTT.

The V call is TRBV20-1, the J call TRBJ1-4; no definite D call. This CDR3 region has 12 residues. The germline V and J ends were trimmed by 3 bases and 8 bases, with 10 bases remaining between them. CDR1 is DFQATT, CDR2 SNEGSKA, per germline (reference sequence). CDR3 loop: CSASPVTEKLFF. The CDR3 DNA is TGCAGTGCTAGTCCCGTGACAGAAAAACTGTTTTTT.

The chain joins TRBV28 to TRBJ1-1; possible D gene TRBD1, 5 bases. This CDR3 region has 14 residues. V was shortened by 3 bases and J by 5 bases, with 13 bases between the two germline ends. Looked up from germline, CDR1 is MDHEN and CDR2 is SYDVKM. This chain's CDR3 is CASSFSGSATEAFF. The DNA of the CDR3 is TGTGCCAGCAGTTTTTCAGGGTCCGCTACTGAAGCTTTCTTT. Drawing the rest from reference TRBV28 and TRBJ1-1, the complete variable domain is DVKVTQSSRYLVKRTGEKVFLECVQDMDHENMFWYRQDPGLGLRLIYFSYDVKMKEKGDIPEGYSVSREKKERFSLILESASTNQTSMYLCASSFSGSATEAFFGQGTRLTVV.

The CDR3 here is CASSLVTGGLANYGYTF. The CDR3 DNA reads as TGTGCCAGCAGCTTAGTGACAGGGGGCCTAGCTAACTATGGCTACACCTTC. V and J are TRBV7-2 and TRBJ1-2; 10 positions agree with TRBD1. The CDR3 has 17 amino acids. Germline CDR1 and CDR2: SGHTA and FQGNSA. V gave up 1 base and J gave up 0 bases; unmatched junction bases: 5.

The rearrangement uses TRBV28 and TRBJ1-2; maybe TRBD1 (5 bases). Germline assignment: CDR1 MDHEN and CDR2 SYDVKM. Trimming left V 6 bases short and J 4 bases short, with 21 bases between. The CDR3 has 16 residues. The CDR3 region is CASRRSGLSTRYGYTF. In DNA form, the CDR3 reads TGTGCCAGCAGAAGATCGGGACTTTCAACCCGCTATGGCTACACCTTC.

Considering frequency, this clone is medium-sized. The sample carries other DNA sequences with the same CDR3. The chain has TRBV27 and TRBJ1-5; D may be TRBD1 (5 bases). Germline CDR1 MNHEY, CDR2 SMNVEV (reference sequence). V was clipped by 0 bases and J by 6 bases, with 12 bases between them. This CDR3 has 15 amino acids. The CDR3 reads CASSLSSGGSQPQHF. CDR3 DNA sequence: TGTGCCAGCAGTTTATCCTCGGGGGGGAGTCAGCCCCAGCATTTT.

This chain joins TRBV9 and TRBJ1-2; D possibly corresponds to TRBD1 (5 bases). V was trimmed by 4 bases and J by 4 bases, leaving 23 bases between them. The CDR3 runs 17 residues. Germline V CDR1 and CDR2: SGDLS, YYNGEE. The DNA for the CDR3 is TGTGCCAGCAGCTTACTCTCAAACCGGGACGGCAGCTATGGCTACACCTTC. Its protein is CASSLLSNRDGSYGYTF. Complete variable domain (other parts from reference TRBV9 and TRBJ1-2): DSGVTQTPKHLITATGQRVTLRCSPRSGDLSVYWYQQSLDQGLQFLIQYYNGEERAKGNILERFSAQQFPDLHSELNLSSLELGDSALYFCASSLLSNRDGSYGYTFGSGTRLTVV.

This chain joins TRBV18 and TRBJ2-5; D remains unclear. Germline V CDR1 and CDR2: KGHSH, LQKENI. This CDR3 contains 12 residues. V shed 4 bases and J shed 0 bases, with 3 bases lying between them. The CDR3 spells CASSQYQETQYF. CDR3 nucleotide sequence: TGTGCCAGCTCACAGTACCAAGAGACCCAGTACTTC.

The chain couples TRBV2 to TRBJ1-1, with 7 bases fitting TRBD1. The CDR3 has 15 residues. The junction had 12 bases not matched to a gene; V was cut back by 6 bases and J by 5 bases. Per germline, CDR1 SNHLY and CDR2 FYNNEI. CDR3 in amino acids: CASSLGQAGITEAFF. In DNA, the CDR3 is TGTGCCAGCAGCCTTGGACAGGCGGGCATTACTGAAGCTTTCTTT.

The gene calls are TRBV5-4 and TRBJ2-5; D perhaps matches TRBD1 (6 bases). The V end was cut by 4 bases, the J end by 1 base, with 14 bases between. The CDR3 is made up of 15 amino acids. Germline V gene lookup returns CDR1 SGHNT and CDR2 YYREEE (reference sequence). The CDR3 DNA is TGTGCCAGCAGCGGGGGCTGGCAGATCCAAGAGACCCAGTACTTC. Protein sequence: CASSGGWQIQETQYF.

The chain is built from TRBV27 and TRBJ1-5; D is undetermined. The V gene's germline CDR1 is MNHEY and CDR2 SMNVEV (reference sequence). The CDR3 runs 13 residues. Trimming shortened V by 8 bases and J by 0 bases, and 8 bases separated the two germline ends. CDR3 sequence (DNA): TGTGCCAGCCAGGAATATAGCAATCAGCCCCAGCATTTT. This sequence encodes CASQEYSNQPQHF.

About this clone itself: A junction boundary mismatches the germline segment, possibly from a read error. CDR3 region: CPSSQDWGGFRGSYGYTF. CDR3 DNA: TGTCCCAGCAGCCAAGATTGGGGGGGATTCAGGGGCTCATATGGCTACACCTTC. The J gene is TRBJ1-2, the V gene TRBV3-1 (or the pseudogene TRBV3-2), with D tentatively TRBD1 (6 bases). This CDR3 is 18 amino acids long. Looked up from germline, CDR1 is LGHDT and CDR2 is YNNKEL (reference sequence).

J is TRBJ1-3 and V is TRBV2; D may be TRBD1 (5 bases). Germline loops: CDR1 SNHLY, CDR2 FYNNEI. Between the trimmed V and J ends, which lost 7 bases and 4 bases, there was a span of 17 bases. This CDR3 region has 15 residues. The CDR3 region has the DNA TGTGCCAGCACTATGGTCGGGGGTACGGGAAACACCATATATTTT. The encoded protein is CASTMVGGTGNTIYF.

The CDR3 loop reads CASSLGTLRDKKLFF. The CDR3 region has the DNA TGCGCCAGCAGCTTGGGGACACTTAGGGATAAAAAACTGTTTTTT. The genes are TRBV5-1 and TRBJ1-4; perhaps TRBD1 as D (5 bases). The germline gives CDR1 SGHRS, CDR2 YFSETQ. The length of the CDR3 is 15 residues. Trimming left V 0 bases short and J 9 bases short, with 15 bases between.

The V call is TRBV29-1, the J call TRBJ1-1; D gene unclear. V was clipped by 3 bases and J by 1 base, with 6 bases between them. The CDR3 has 12 residues. Per the germline V gene, CDR1 is SQVTM and CDR2 is ANQGSEA. For the CDR3, the DNA is TGCAGCGTTGAGTCAGCGAACACTGAAGCTTTCTTT. The encoded protein is CSVESANTEAFF.

The chain has TRBV28 and TRBJ2-5; the D gene is possibly TRBD2 (5 bases). The CDR3 is made up of 12 amino acids. Germline CDR1 reads MDHEN; CDR2 reads SYDVKM. Trimming removed 5 bases from V and 6 bases from J, with 10 bases in between. CDR3 amino acids: CASSEDLKTQYF. CDR3 in DNA: TGTGCCAGCAGTGAGGACTTAAAGACCCAGTACTTC.

The rearrangement uses TRBV28 and TRBJ2-6; the D is unclear. The CDR3 extends over 17 amino acids. The ends were cut back, 3 bases at V and 0 bases at J, with 12 bases in the middle. CDR1 and CDR2 (germline): MDHEN, SYDVKM. This chain's CDR3 is CASSFLGLHSGANVLTF. In DNA form, the CDR3 reads TGTGCCAGCAGTTTCCTGGGCCTCCACTCTGGGGCCAACGTCCTGACTTTC. Looking up the rest from reference TRBV28 and TRBJ2-6 gives the full variable domain: DVKVTQSSRYLVKRTGEKVFLECVQDMDHENMFWYRQDPGLGLRLIYFSYDVKMKEKGDIPEGYSVSREKKERFSLILESASTNQTSMYLCASSFLGLHSGANVLTFGAGSRLTVL.

CDR3 region: CASRDRAGEKLFF. DNA for the CDR3: TGTGCCAGCAGGGACAGGGCGGGCGAAAAACTGTTTTTT. The chain carries TRBV28 and TRBJ1-4; 8 nucleotides match TRBD1. J gave up 8 bases and V 6 bases, and 5 bases lay outside the gene matches. CDR1 MDHEN and CDR2 SYDVKM come from the germline V gene. The CDR3 is made up of 13 amino acids.

The J gene is TRBJ1-5, the V gene TRBV12-3 or TRBV12-4, with D perhaps TRBD1 (6 bases). The CDR3 runs 13 residues. Deletions cut 3 bases from V and 16 bases from J, with 19 bases between. The CDR3 loop is CASSFLLTGVIHF. The CDR3 DNA reads TGTGCCAGCAGTTTTTTGTTGACAGGAGTAATCCATTTT.

The chain employs TRBV2 and TRBJ1-6; no clear D gene. The CDR3 runs 14 residues. Germline values: CDR1 SNHLY, CDR2 FYNNEI. Trimming stripped 3 bases from V and 6 bases from J, with 9 bases between. DNA for the CDR3: TGTGCCAGCAGTGAGTGGCGGACTAATTCACCCCTCCACTTT. This encodes CASSEWRTNSPLHF.